This record looks at one TCR beta chain sequence and its context. What it recognizes is unknown. Other DNA sequences in the same sample also yield this CDR3. This record belongs to a study of T cell repertoires in ileal Crohn's disease. The time point denotes: neoterminal ileum biopsy at postoperative endoscopy, about 6 months after surgery. General observations from the study: Active smokers at surgery had more clonal expansions than non-smokers. Endoscopic recurrence occurred in every patient whose clonality exceeded 26.8%. Postoperative endoscopy occurred within one year, median about 7.5 months.

The germline V gene has CDR1 GTSNPN and CDR2 SVGIG (reference sequence). CDR3 size: 14 residues. The V end was cut by 0 bases, the J end by 0 bases, with 6 bases between. Each sample's TCRB immunosequencing used five hundred nanograms of biopsy DNA. Assay: immunoSEQ multiplex PCR; the TCRdb copy retains only in-frame clones and omits some. Here the sample spans approximately 2,300 clones, approximately 60% being singletons. Sequenced input: ileal tissue. This sequence was found in an adult with Crohn's disease. The J gene is TRBJ1-3, the V gene TRBV30; D gene unclear. Here the CDR3 DNA reads TGTGCCTGGAGTGTCAGAAGCTCTGGAAACACCATATATTTT. Its protein is CAWSVRSSGNTIYF.